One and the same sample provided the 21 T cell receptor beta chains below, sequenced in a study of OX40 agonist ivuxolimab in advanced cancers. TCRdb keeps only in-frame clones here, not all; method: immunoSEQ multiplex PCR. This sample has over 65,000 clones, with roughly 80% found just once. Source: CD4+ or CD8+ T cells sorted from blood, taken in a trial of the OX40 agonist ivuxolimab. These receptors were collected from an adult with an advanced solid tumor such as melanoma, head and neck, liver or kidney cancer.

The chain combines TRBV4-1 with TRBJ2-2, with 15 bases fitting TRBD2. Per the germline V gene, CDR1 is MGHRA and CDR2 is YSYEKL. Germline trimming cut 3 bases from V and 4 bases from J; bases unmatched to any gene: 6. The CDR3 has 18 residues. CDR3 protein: CASSQTGLAGGGTGELFF. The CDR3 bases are TGCGCCAGCAGCCAGACGGGACTAGCGGGAGGCGGCACCGGGGAGCTGTTTTTT.

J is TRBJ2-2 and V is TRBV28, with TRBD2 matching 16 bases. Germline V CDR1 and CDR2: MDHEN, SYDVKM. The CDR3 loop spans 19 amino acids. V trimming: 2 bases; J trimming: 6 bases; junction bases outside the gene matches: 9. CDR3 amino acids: CASSLGTSGRAMVPGELFF. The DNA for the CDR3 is TGTGCCAGCAGTTTAGGGACTAGCGGGAGGGCCATGGTACCCGGGGAGCTGTTTTTT.

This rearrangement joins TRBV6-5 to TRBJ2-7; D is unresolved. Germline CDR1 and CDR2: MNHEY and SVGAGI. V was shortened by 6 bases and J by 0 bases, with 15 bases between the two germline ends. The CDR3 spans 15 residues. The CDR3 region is CASSGWVQLSYEQYF. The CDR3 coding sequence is TGTGCCAGCAGCGGTTGGGTCCAACTCTCCTACGAGCAGTACTTC.

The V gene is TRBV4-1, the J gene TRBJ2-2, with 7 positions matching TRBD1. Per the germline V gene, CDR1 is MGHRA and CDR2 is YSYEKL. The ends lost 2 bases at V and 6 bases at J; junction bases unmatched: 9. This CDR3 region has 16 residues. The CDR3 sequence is CASSQPSRGRAGELFF. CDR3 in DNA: TGCGCCAGCAGCCAACCCTCAAGGGGGCGGGCCGGGGAGCTGTTTTTT.

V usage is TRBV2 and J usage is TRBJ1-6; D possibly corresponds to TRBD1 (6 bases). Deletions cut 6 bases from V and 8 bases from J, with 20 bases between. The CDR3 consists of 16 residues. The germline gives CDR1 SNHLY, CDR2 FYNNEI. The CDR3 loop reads CASRRTVSRGYSPLHF. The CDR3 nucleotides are TGTGCCAGCAGGAGGACAGTTTCGCGGGGCTATTCACCCCTCCACTTT.

The CDR3 DNA reads as TGTGCCAGCAGCTTCGGGACAGGGGGCCATAGCAATCAGCCCCAGCATTTT. This encodes CASSFGTGGHSNQPQHF. This chain uses TRBV5-4 with TRBJ1-5, with 12 positions matching TRBD1. The germline V gene encodes CDR1 SGHNT and CDR2 YYREEE (reference sequence). This CDR3 contains 17 residues. Trimming removed 2 bases from V and 0 bases from J; junction bases left unmatched: 3.

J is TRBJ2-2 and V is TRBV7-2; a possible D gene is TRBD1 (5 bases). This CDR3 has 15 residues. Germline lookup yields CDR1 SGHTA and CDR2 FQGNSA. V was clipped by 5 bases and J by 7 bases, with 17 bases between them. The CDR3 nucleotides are TGTGCCAGCAGCCCCGGACAAAGTTTGGGCGGGGAGCTGTTTTTT. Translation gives CASSPGQSLGGELFF. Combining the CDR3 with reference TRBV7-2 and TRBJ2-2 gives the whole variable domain GAGVSQSPSNKVTEKGKDVELRCDPISGHTALYWYRQSLGQGLEFLIYFQGNSAPDKSGLPSDRFSAERTGGSVSTLTIQRTQQEDSAVYLCASSPGQSLGGELFFGEGSRLTVL.

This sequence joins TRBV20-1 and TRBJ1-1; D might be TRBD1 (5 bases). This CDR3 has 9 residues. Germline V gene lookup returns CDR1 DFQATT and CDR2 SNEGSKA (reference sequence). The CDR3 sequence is CAQEPEAFF. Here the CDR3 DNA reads TGCGCACAGGAGCCCGAAGCTTTCTTT.

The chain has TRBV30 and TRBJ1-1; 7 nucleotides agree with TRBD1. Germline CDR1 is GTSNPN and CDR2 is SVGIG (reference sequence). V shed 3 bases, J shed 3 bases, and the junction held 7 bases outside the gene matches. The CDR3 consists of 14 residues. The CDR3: CAWSQGGRDTEAFF. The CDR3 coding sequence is TGTGCCTGGAGCCAAGGGGGCAGGGACACTGAAGCTTTCTTT.

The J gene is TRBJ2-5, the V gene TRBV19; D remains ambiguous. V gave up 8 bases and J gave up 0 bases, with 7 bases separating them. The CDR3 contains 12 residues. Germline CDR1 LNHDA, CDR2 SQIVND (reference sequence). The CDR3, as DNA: TGTGCCAGTTCTAGGTACCAAGAGACCCAGTACTTC. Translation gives CASSRYQETQYF. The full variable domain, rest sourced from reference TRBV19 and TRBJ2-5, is DGGITQSPKYLFRKEGQNVTLSCEQNLNHDAMYWYRQDPGQGLRLIYYSQIVNDFQKGDIAEGYSVSREKKESFPLTVTSAQKNPTAFYLCASSRYQETQYFGPGTRLLVL.

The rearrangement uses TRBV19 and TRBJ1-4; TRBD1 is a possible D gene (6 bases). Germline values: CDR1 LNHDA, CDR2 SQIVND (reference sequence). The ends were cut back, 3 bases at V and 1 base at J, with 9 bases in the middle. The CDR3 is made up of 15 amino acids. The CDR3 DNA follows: TGTGCCAGTAGTATCGGAGGGGGAACTAATGAAAAACTGTTTTTT. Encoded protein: CASSIGGGTNEKLFF.

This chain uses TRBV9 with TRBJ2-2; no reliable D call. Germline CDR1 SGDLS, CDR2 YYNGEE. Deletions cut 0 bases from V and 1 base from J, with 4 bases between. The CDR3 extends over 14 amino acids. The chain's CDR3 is CASSVVVNTGELFF. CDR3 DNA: TGTGCCAGCAGCGTAGTAGTGAACACCGGGGAGCTGTTTTTT.

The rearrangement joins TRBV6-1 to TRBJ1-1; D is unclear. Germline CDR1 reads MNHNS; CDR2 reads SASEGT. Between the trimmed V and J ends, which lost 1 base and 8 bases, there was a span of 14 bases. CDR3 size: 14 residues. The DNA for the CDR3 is TGTGCCAGCAGTGAAGAATGGGTGAGCAGGGAAGCTTTCTTT. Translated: CASSEEWVSREAFF.

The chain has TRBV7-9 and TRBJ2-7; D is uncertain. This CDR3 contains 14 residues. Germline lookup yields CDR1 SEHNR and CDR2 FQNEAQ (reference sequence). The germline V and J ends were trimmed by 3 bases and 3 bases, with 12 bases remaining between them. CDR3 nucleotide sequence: TGTGCCAGCAGCTTGATTCGGCTAGGCTACGAGCAGTACGTC. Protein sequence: CASSLIRLGYEQYV.

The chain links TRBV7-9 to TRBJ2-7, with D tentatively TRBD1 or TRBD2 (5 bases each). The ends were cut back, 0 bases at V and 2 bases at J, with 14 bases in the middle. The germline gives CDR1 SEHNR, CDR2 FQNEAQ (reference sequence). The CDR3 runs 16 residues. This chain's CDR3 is CASSLARAGITYEQYF. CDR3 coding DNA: TGTGCCAGCAGCTTAGCGCGGGCAGGGATTACCTACGAGCAGTACTTC.

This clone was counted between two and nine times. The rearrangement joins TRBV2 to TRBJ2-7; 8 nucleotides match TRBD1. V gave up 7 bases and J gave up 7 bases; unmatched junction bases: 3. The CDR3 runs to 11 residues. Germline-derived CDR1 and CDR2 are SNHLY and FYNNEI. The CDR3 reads CASIGQGEQYV. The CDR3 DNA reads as TGTGCCAGCATAGGACAGGGTGAGCAGTACGTC.

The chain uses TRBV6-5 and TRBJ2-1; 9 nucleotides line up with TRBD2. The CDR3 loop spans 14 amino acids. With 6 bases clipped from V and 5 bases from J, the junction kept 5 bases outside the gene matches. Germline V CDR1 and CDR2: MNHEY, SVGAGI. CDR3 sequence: CASSSSGTHNEQFF. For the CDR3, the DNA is TGTGCCAGCAGCTCTAGCGGGACCCACAATGAGCAGTTCTTC.

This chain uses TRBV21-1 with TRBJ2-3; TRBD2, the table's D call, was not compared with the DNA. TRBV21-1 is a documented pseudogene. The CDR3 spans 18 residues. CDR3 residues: CASSNPRLAGHYTDTQYF. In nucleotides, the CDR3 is TGTGCCAGCAGCAATCCGCGACTAGCGGGGCACTACACAGATACGCAGTATTTT.

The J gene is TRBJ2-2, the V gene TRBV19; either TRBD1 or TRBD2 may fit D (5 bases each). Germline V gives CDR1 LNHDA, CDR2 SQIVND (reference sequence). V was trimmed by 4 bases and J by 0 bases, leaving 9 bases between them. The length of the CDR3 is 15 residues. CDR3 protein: CASSNRGTNTGELFF. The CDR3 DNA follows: TGTGCCAGTAGTAATCGGGGCACGAACACCGGGGAGCTGTTTTTT.

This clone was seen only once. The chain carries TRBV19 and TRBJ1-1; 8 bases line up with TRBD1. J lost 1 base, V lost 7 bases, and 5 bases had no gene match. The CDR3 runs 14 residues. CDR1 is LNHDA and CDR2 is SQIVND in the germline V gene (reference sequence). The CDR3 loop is CASTTDRENTEAFF. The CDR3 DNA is TGTGCCAGTACTACGGACAGGGAGAACACTGAAGCTTTCTTT.

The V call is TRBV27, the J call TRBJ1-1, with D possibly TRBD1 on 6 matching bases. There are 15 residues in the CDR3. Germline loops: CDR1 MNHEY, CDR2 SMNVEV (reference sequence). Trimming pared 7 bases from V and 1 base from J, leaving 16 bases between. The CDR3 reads CASTKGGLANTEAFF. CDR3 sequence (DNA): TGTGCCAGCACCAAGGGGGGCTTAGCGAACACTGAAGCTTTCTTT.